Following are 31 T cell receptor beta chains from one sample sequenced in a study of cytomegalovirus exposure and HLA in healthy donors. Use of 60 Vbeta and 13 Jbeta primers characterized the PCR. This table comes from immunoSEQ multiplex PCR, and its TCRdb copy is limited to in-frame clones, with some not included. The sample has some 99,000 clones, 80% to 85% seen once. The specimen was PBMCs. The receptors shown here come from a woman in her 30s in good health and CMV-seronegative.

The rearrangement uses TRBV11-2 and TRBJ2-2, with 8 bases fitting TRBD2. The CDR3 contains 15 residues. V dropped 7 bases and J dropped 6; count of bases not matched to a gene: 10. The V gene's germline CDR1 is SGHAT and CDR2 FQNNGV. The CDR3 sequence: CASILGSGGAGELFF. The CDR3 bases are TGTGCCAGCATCCTTGGGTCGGGGGGGGCCGGGGAGCTGTTTTTT. The full variable domain, in which reference TRBV11-2 and TRBJ2-2 provide the parts outside the CDR3, is EAGVAQSPRYKIIEKRQSVAFWCNPISGHATLYWYQQILGQGPKLLIQFQNNGVVDDSQLPKDRFSAERLKGVDSTLKIQPAKLEDSAVYLCASILGSGGAGELFFGEGSRLTVL.

The chain uses TRBV6-1 and TRBJ2-5; D remains ambiguous. Trimming took off 4 bases at V and 2 bases at J, with 8 bases between the two ends. CDR3 length equals 13 residues. Germline CDR1 reads MNHNS; CDR2 reads SASEGT. The CDR3 DNA reads as TGTGCCAGCAGTGTCATTCGGCAAGAGACCCAGTACTTC. Its protein is CASSVIRQETQYF.

In its sample, this clone was seen a few times. V usage is TRBV11-2 and J usage is TRBJ2-7; D perhaps matches TRBD2 (5 bases). Per the germline V gene, CDR1 is SGHAT and CDR2 is FQNNGV. V dropped 1 base and J dropped 5 bases, with 6 bases sitting between them. The CDR3 runs to 12 residues. The CDR3 sequence: CASSLAGNEQYF. DNA for the CDR3: TGTGCCAGCAGCTTAGCGGGGAACGAGCAGTACTTC. Using reference TRBV11-2 and TRBJ2-7 for the parts outside the CDR3, the full variable domain is EAGVAQSPRYKIIEKRQSVAFWCNPISGHATLYWYQQILGQGPKLLIQFQNNGVVDDSQLPKDRFSAERLKGVDSTLKIQPAKLEDSAVYLCASSLAGNEQYFGPGTRLTVT.

Remarks on this clone: Other DNA sequences within the sample encode an identical CDR3. V is TRBV25-1 and J is TRBJ1-1; the match to TRBD1 covers 8 bases. J lost 10 bases, V lost 4 bases, and 8 bases had no gene match. Germline V gene data show CDR1 as MGHDK and CDR2 as SYGVNS. The CDR3 consists of 13 residues. The CDR3 nucleotides read TGTGCCAGCAGTGTTGCAGGGGGCCGGGGAGCTTTCTTT. This sequence encodes CASSVAGGRGAFF. Full variable domain (outside the CDR3, taken from reference TRBV25-1 and TRBJ1-1): EADIYQTPRYLVIGTGKKITLECSQTMGHDKMYWYQQDPGMELHLIHYSYGVNSTEKGDLSSESTVSRIRTEHFPLTLESARPSHTSQYLCASSVAGGRGAFFGQGTRLTVV.

This chain connects TRBV28 to TRBJ2-7; 7 bases match TRBD2. CDR1 is MDHEN, CDR2 SYDVKM, per germline. The CDR3 covers 15 residues. V lost 2 bases and J lost 5; bases outside the gene matches: 9. The CDR3 spells CASSLRLSGNHEQYF. The CDR3 DNA reads TGTGCCAGCAGTTTAAGACTCAGCGGGAACCACGAGCAGTACTTC.

The J gene is TRBJ1-1, the V gene TRBV29-1; the D is unclear. The germline V gene encodes CDR1 SQVTM and CDR2 ANQGSEA. This CDR3 has 13 amino acids. V was cut by 8 bases and J by 0 bases, with 13 bases left in between. CDR3 DNA sequence: TGCAGCTCTCTCCCCTTAATGAACACTGAAGCTTTCTTT. The encoded protein is CSSLPLMNTEAFF.

The chain couples TRBV12-1 to TRBJ2-1; TRBD2, the table's D call, lacks a check against the DNA. TRBV12-1 is recorded as a pseudogene. The CDR3 length is 15 residues. The DNA of the CDR3 is TGTGCCAGCAGCCGATTTACACTAGCTTGCAATGAGCAGTTCTTC. Residues: CASSRFTLACNEQFF.

The chain combines TRBV6-5 with TRBJ2-2; D may be TRBD2 (5 bases). Germline CDR1 is MNHEY and CDR2 is SVGAGI. V gave up 6 bases and J gave up 0 bases, with 11 bases separating them. This CDR3 comprises 15 residues. The CDR3 DNA sequence: TGTGCCAGCAGCCTGACTACTCCGAACACCGGGGAGCTGTTTTTT. This sequence encodes CASSLTTPNTGELFF.

This clone was found once. V gene TRBV18 combines with J gene TRBJ1-5, with no clear D. CDR3 length: 14 amino acids. CDR1 is KGHSH and CDR2 is LQKENI in the germline V gene. Trimming shortened V by 2 bases and J by 0 bases, and 5 bases separated the two germline ends. CDR3 bases: TGTGCCAGCTCACCAGAGAATAGCAATCAGCCCCAGCATTTT. Encoded protein: CASSPENSNQPQHF.

This chain uses TRBV29-1 with TRBJ2-1, with TRBD2 identical over 8 bases. Germline V gene sequence: CDR1 SQVTM, CDR2 ANQGSEA. After removal of 4 bases from V and 6 bases from J, the junction contained 17 bases not matched to a gene. The CDR3 has 17 amino acids. The chain's CDR3 is CSVGQRAFSGNVNEQFF. CDR3 bases: TGCAGCGTTGGACAGAGAGCCTTTAGCGGGAACGTCAATGAGCAGTTCTTC.

The rearrangement uses TRBV6-6 and TRBJ2-1; no clear D. Germline V gene data show CDR1 as MNHNY and CDR2 as SVGAGI (reference sequence). V shed 2 bases and J shed 4 bases, with 3 bases lying between them. This CDR3 contains 12 residues. The CDR3 nucleotides read TGTGCCAGCAGTTACGCGTACAATGAGCAGTTCTTC. Protein sequence: CASSYAYNEQFF.

This sequence joins TRBV5-6 and TRBJ2-4; a possible D gene is TRBD1 (5 bases). Between the trimmed V and J ends, which lost 6 bases and 6 bases, there was a span of 10 bases. The CDR3 totals 12 residues. Germline lookup yields CDR1 SGHDT and CDR2 YYEEEE. The CDR3 here is CASMAQGNIQYF. The CDR3 DNA reads as TGTGCCAGCATGGCTCAGGGAAACATTCAGTACTTC.

The chain is built from TRBV28 and TRBJ1-2, with D perhaps TRBD1 (5 bases). Germline-derived CDR1 and CDR2 are MDHEN and SYDVKM. The V end lost 5 bases, the J end lost 2 bases, and 12 bases lay between the germline ends. This CDR3 has 14 amino acids. The CDR3 region has the DNA TGTGCCAGCAGTCCCGGACACCTGAACTATGGCTACACCTTC. It specifies CASSPGHLNYGYTF.

In its sample, this clone was seen once. V gene TRBV2 combines with J gene TRBJ2-7; D unresolved. Trimming removed 7 bases at V and 5 bases at J, with 9 bases between. This CDR3 region has 11 residues. Germline CDR1 reads SNHLY; CDR2 reads FYNNEI. CDR3 sequence: CASTTLDEQYF. CDR3 DNA sequence: TGTGCCAGCACGACCCTAGACGAGCAGTACTTC.

CDR3 DNA: TGTGCCAGCAGCCCTTTAGGACAGGGCCAGGGCGAGCAGTACTTC. Protein: CASSPLGQGQGEQYF. The chain joins TRBV28 to TRBJ2-7, with 8 nucleotides matching TRBD1. CDR1 is MDHEN and CDR2 is SYDVKM in the germline V gene. The CDR3 consists of 15 residues. The ends lost 6 bases at V and 6 bases at J; junction bases unmatched: 13.

This chain joins TRBV11-1 and TRBJ2-7; 11 positions agree with TRBD2. The CDR3 has 15 residues. The germline gives CDR1 SGHAT, CDR2 FQDESV (reference sequence). After removal of 5 bases from V and 2 bases from J, the junction contained 5 bases not matched to a gene. The CDR3 here is CASSPRLAGTYEQYF. The CDR3 bases are TGTGCCAGCAGCCCCCGACTAGCGGGGACCTACGAGCAGTACTTC.

The chain recombines TRBV18 with TRBJ2-3, with D possibly being TRBD2 (6 bases). With 1 base removed from V and 4 bases from J, the gap between germline ends came to 6 bases. Per the germline V gene, CDR1 is KGHSH and CDR2 is LQKENI. CDR3 size: 13 residues. The CDR3 loop reads CASSPRGADTQYF. The CDR3 DNA sequence: TGTGCCAGCTCACCACGGGGGGCAGATACGCAGTATTTT.

The chain combines TRBV11-2 with TRBJ1-1, with 9 bases lining up with TRBD1. J gave up 5 bases and V 5 bases, and 12 bases lay outside the gene matches. The germline gives CDR1 SGHAT, CDR2 FQNNGV. CDR3 length: 16 residues. CDR3 residues: CASSAGSWDRVTEAFF. DNA of the CDR3: TGTGCCAGCAGCGCCGGAAGTTGGGACAGGGTAACTGAAGCTTTCTTT. Full variable domain (rest looked up from reference TRBV11-2 and TRBJ1-1): EAGVAQSPRYKIIEKRQSVAFWCNPISGHATLYWYQQILGQGPKLLIQFQNNGVVDDSQLPKDRFSAERLKGVDSTLKIQPAKLEDSAVYLCASSAGSWDRVTEAFFGQGTRLTVV.

The V gene is TRBV6-6, the J gene TRBJ2-1; tentatively, D is TRBD2 (5 bases). The germline V gene encodes CDR1 MNHNY and CDR2 SVGAGI (reference sequence). The CDR3 totals 12 residues. Trimming pared 6 bases from V and 7 bases from J, leaving 10 bases between. CDR3 sequence (DNA): TGTGCCAGCAGACTAGGTGAGAATGAGCAGTTCTTC. Its protein is CASRLGENEQFF.

The rearrangement links TRBV5-1 to TRBJ2-1; TRBD2 matches 14 bases. The CDR3 runs to 20 residues. Germline V gene sequence: CDR1 SGHRS, CDR2 YFSETQ. V shed 3 bases, J shed 0 bases, and the junction held 11 bases outside the gene matches. The CDR3 loop reads CASSSLGLAGASSSYNEQFF. The CDR3, as DNA: TGCGCCAGCAGCTCCCTGGGACTAGCGGGAGCCTCGAGCTCCTACAATGAGCAGTTCTTC.

The gene calls are TRBV2 and TRBJ2-7; tentatively, D is TRBD1 (6 bases). Germline assignment: CDR1 SNHLY and CDR2 FYNNEI. The CDR3 totals 12 residues. Trimming shortened V by 5 bases and J by 4 bases, and 9 bases separated the two germline ends. CDR3 DNA: TGTGCCAGCAGTAGGGACACTTACGAGCAGTACTTC. Translation: CASSRDTYEQYF. Together with reference TRBV2 and TRBJ2-7, the CDR3 gives the full variable domain: EPEVTQTPSHQVTQMGQEVILRCVPISNHLYFYWYRQILGQKVEFLVSFYNNEISEKSEIFDDQFSVERPDGSNFTLKIRSTKLEDSAMYFCASSRDTYEQYFGPGTRLTVT.

V usage is TRBV7-8 and J usage is TRBJ2-2; the match to TRBD2 covers 8 bases. From germline, CDR1 is SGHVS and CDR2 FQNEAQ. The CDR3 totals 19 residues. Germline trimming cut 1 base from V and 1 base from J; bases unmatched to any gene: 11. CDR3: CASSLERVRTSRNTGELFF. CDR3 sequence (DNA): TGTGCCAGCAGCTTAGAGCGAGTTAGGACTAGCAGGAACACCGGGGAGCTGTTTTTT. Filled out from reference TRBV7-8 and TRBJ2-2, the complete variable domain reads GAGVSQSPRYKVAKRGQDVALRCDPISGHVSLFWYQQALGQGPEFLTYFQNEAQLDKSGLPSDRFFAERPEGSVSTLKIQRTQQEDSAVYLCASSLERVRTSRNTGELFFGEGSRLTVL.

The chain recombines TRBV19 with TRBJ1-6; 9 bases are a match to TRBD1. The CDR3 length is 17 residues. Germline CDR1 LNHDA, CDR2 SQIVND (reference sequence). V shed 4 bases, J shed 7 bases, and the junction held 11 bases outside the gene matches. The CDR3, as DNA: TGTGCCAGTAGTACCGTCCCGGGACAGGGACAGAATTCACCCCTCCACTTT. Its protein product is CASSTVPGQGQNSPLHF.

This clone has a handful of counts. The chain is built from TRBV11-3 and TRBJ2-3; D unresolved. CDR1 and CDR2 from the germline V gene are SGHNT and YENEEA. The CDR3 is 14 amino acids. The ends were cut back, 5 bases at V and 6 bases at J, with 15 bases in the middle. The CDR3 region is CASSRRLGSDTQYF. CDR3 in DNA: TGTGCCAGCAGCCGACGACTTGGTTCCGATACGCAGTATTTT.

V and J are TRBV2 and TRBJ2-2; TRBD2 agrees at 9 bases. V was clipped by 6 bases and J by 5 bases; unmatched bases: 16. The CDR3 has 18 amino acids. Germline values: CDR1 SNHLY, CDR2 FYNNEI. The CDR3, as DNA: TGTGCCAGCAGCCCGTTGGGGTGGCGGGAGGGGTCTACCGGGGAGCTGTTTTTT. It yields the protein CASSPLGWREGSTGELFF.

The chain is built from TRBV5-1 and TRBJ2-2; D remains unclear. The germline V gene encodes CDR1 SGHRS and CDR2 YFSETQ. With 0 bases removed from V and 0 bases from J, the gap between germline ends came to 9 bases. The CDR3 covers 16 residues. CDR3: CASSLVPYPNTGELFF. The CDR3 DNA follows: TGCGCCAGCAGCTTGGTGCCCTACCCGAACACCGGGGAGCTGTTTTTT.

A single count supports this clone. The V gene is TRBV6-6, the J gene TRBJ2-7; D remains ambiguous. Between the trimmed V and J ends, which lost 2 bases and 7 bases, there was a span of 15 bases. The CDR3 runs 14 residues. Germline assignment: CDR1 MNHNY and CDR2 SVGAGI (reference sequence). This CDR3 is CASSYTRASGEQYF. For the CDR3, the DNA is TGTGCCAGCAGTTACACCCGTGCTTCGGGTGAGCAGTACTTC.

The rearrangement joins TRBV5-1 to TRBJ2-3; 12 positions match TRBD2. The CDR3 is 14 amino acids. With 4 bases clipped from V and 5 bases from J, the junction kept 2 bases outside the gene matches. The V gene's germline CDR1 is SGHRS and CDR2 YFSETQ. The CDR3 DNA sequence: TGCGCCAGCAGCCGGACTAGCGGGAAAGATACGCAGTATTTT. This encodes CASSRTSGKDTQYF.

V gene TRBV2 combines with J gene TRBJ2-7; D possibly corresponds to TRBD1 (7 bases). Germline V gene data show CDR1 as SNHLY and CDR2 as FYNNEI. V lost 6 bases, J lost 2 bases, and 14 bases lay in between. This CDR3 region has 14 residues. The CDR3 DNA is TGTGCCAGCAGATTGCAGGGGGGCGCCTACGAGCAGTACTTC. Residues: CASRLQGGAYEQYF.

The rearrangement joins TRBV7-3 to TRBJ2-1; TRBD2 aligns across 7 bases. This CDR3 has 14 residues. CDR1 and CDR2 (germline): SGHTA, FQGTGA. Trimming removed 2 bases from V and 5 bases from J; junction bases left unmatched: 3. CDR3 nucleotides: TGTGCCAGCAGCTTAGGCGGGAGTAACAATGAGCAGTTCTTC. Its translation: CASSLGGSNNEQFF.

In its sample, this clone was seen a few times. CDR3 region: CASSPQKGTEAFF. The DNA for the CDR3 is TGTGCCAGCTCACCACAGAAGGGGACTGAAGCTTTCTTT. The rearrangement uses TRBV18 and TRBJ1-1; D possibly corresponds to TRBD1 (5 bases). This CDR3 is built from 13 residues. Germline V CDR1 and CDR2: KGHSH, LQKENI. Trimming removed 1 base from V and 5 bases from J, with 8 bases in between.